Below are 12 T cell receptor beta chains sequenced from a single sample in a study of shared clonotypes between healthy human individuals (dated by TCRdb to 2020 to 2021). The library was made by the immunoSEQ multiplex PCR assay. As stored in TCRdb, this immuneACCESS dataset retains in-frame rearrangements with V and J assigned. A fraction of the clones does not appear; measured against another copy, unresolved V genes explain less than half of the discrepancy, and the remainder lacks a known reason. The sample records hundreds of thousands of clones, less than 80% of which are singletons. The ten top clones hold 1.5% to 2% of the sample. The specimen sequenced was memory CD4+ T cells sorted from blood. The cell subset or site tag for this specimen amounts to: CD45RA-negative fraction. These receptors came from a woman in her 30s in good health.

J is TRBJ2-3 and V is TRBV11-3; a possible D gene is TRBD1 (5 bases). This CDR3 is 15 amino acids long. Germline-derived CDR1 and CDR2 are SGHNT and YENEEA. V lost 3 bases and J 5 bases, leaving 15 bases between the germline ends. CDR3 region: CASSLLGPPGDTQYF. CDR3 bases: TGTGCCAGCAGCTTGTTGGGGCCCCCGGGAGATACGCAGTATTTT.

This clone was seen only once. The chain combines TRBV30 with TRBJ2-1, with 9 bases identical to TRBD2. Trimming removed 1 base from V and 5 bases from J; junction bases left unmatched: 9. CDR1 is GTSNPN, CDR2 SVGIG, per germline (reference sequence). This CDR3 contains 16 residues. The CDR3 sequence is CAWSGSRTSANNEQFF. The CDR3 DNA follows: TGTGCCTGGAGTGGGTCCAGGACTAGCGCAAACAATGAGCAGTTCTTC.

V is TRBV30 and J is TRBJ2-1; a possible D gene is TRBD1 (5 bases). Germline loops: CDR1 GTSNPN, CDR2 SVGIG (reference sequence). This CDR3 comprises 13 residues. Trimming took 8 bases from V and 0 from J, leaving 11 bases between them. CDR3 in amino acids: CALGRGSYNEQFF. DNA of the CDR3: TGTGCCCTCGGAAGGGGCTCCTACAATGAGCAGTTCTTC.

This sequence joins TRBV11-2 and TRBJ2-5; 10 positions agree with TRBD1. The CDR3 extends over 17 amino acids. Germline V lookup: CDR1 SGHAT, CDR2 FQNNGV. V was pared by 1 base and J by 4 bases, with 9 bases of the junction left unmatched. CDR3 DNA sequence: TGTGCCAGCAGCTTAGGAGGGGGACAGGGGAACGGAGAGACCCAGTACTTC. Protein: CASSLGGGQGNGETQYF.

The chain links TRBV7-2 to TRBJ2-2, with a tentative D call TRBD1 (6 bases). Per the germline V gene, CDR1 is SGHTA and CDR2 is FQGNSA. The CDR3 is 14 amino acids. V was pared by 6 bases and J by 6 bases, with 14 bases between. This CDR3 is CASRPGHSAGELFF. CDR3 coding DNA: TGTGCCAGCAGACCGGGACATTCCGCCGGGGAGCTGTTTTTT.

The chain recombines TRBV7-2 with TRBJ2-1; TRBD2 matches at 9 bases. Per the germline V gene, CDR1 is SGHTA and CDR2 is FQGNSA. V lost 7 bases and J lost 7; bases outside the gene matches: 8. The CDR3 loop spans 14 amino acids. The CDR3 protein is CASNSRLAGNEQFF. The CDR3 coding sequence is TGTGCCAGCAACTCCCGTCTAGCGGGAAATGAGCAGTTCTTC.

Worth noting for this clone: Just one base apart from a much larger clone, this may be a read error. This CDR3 is also generated by other DNA sequences in the sample. This chain uses TRBV11-2 with TRBJ2-5; D is uncertain. Germline V gene sequence: CDR1 SGHAT, CDR2 FQNNGV. V dropped 1 base and J dropped 3 bases, with 3 bases sitting between them. The CDR3 length is 12 residues. The CDR3 region is CASSLGEETQYF. In nucleotides, the CDR3 is TGTGCCAGCAGCTTAGGTGAAGAGACCCAGTACTTC.

This clone has more than one count but fewer than ten. V gene TRBV15 combines with J gene TRBJ2-1; 10 bases fit TRBD2. The CDR3 contains 16 residues. The germline V gene has CDR1 LNHNV and CDR2 YYDKDF (reference sequence). Trimming cost V 3 bases and J 6 bases; bases outside gene matches: 8. Here the CDR3 DNA reads TGTGCCACCAGCAGCGCTCTGTCTAGCGGGAGCAATGAGCAGTTCTTC. Amino acid sequence: CATSSALSSGSNEQFF.

This rearrangement joins TRBV29-1 to TRBJ2-7; possible D gene TRBD2, 5 bases. The ends were cut back, 3 bases at V and 7 bases at J, with 16 bases in the middle. This CDR3 is 13 amino acids long. Germline CDR1 SQVTM, CDR2 ANQGSEA. Here the CDR3 reads CSVEPEAGMEQYF. In nucleotides, the CDR3 is TGCAGCGTTGAGCCGGAGGCAGGTATGGAGCAGTACTTC.

The chain links TRBV5-1 to TRBJ2-5, with no clear D. The CDR3 is 13 amino acids. V was trimmed by 0 bases and J by 5 bases, leaving 8 bases between them. Germline V gives CDR1 SGHRS, CDR2 YFSETQ. The CDR3 DNA sequence: TGCGCCAGCAGCTTGGCACCAAGCGAGACCCAGTACTTC. It translates to CASSLAPSETQYF.

The V gene is TRBV6-1, the J gene TRBJ1-5, with D unresolved. CDR3 size: 13 residues. V was cut by 6 bases and J by 7 bases, with 13 bases left in between. Germline CDR1 MNHNS, CDR2 SASEGT. In nucleotides, the CDR3 is TGTGCCAGCAGGTTCGGCGAAACACAGCCCCAGCATTTT. This translates into CASRFGETQPQHF.

This clone occurred many times. This chain uses TRBV25-1 with TRBJ2-5, with 9 bases aligning to TRBD1. The last part of the DNA fits TRBJ2-7 better; the J call may be wrong. CDR3 length: 14 amino acids. Germline assignment: CDR1 MGHDK and CDR2 SYGVNS. In DNA, the CDR3 is TGTGCCAGCACTCCACAGGGGGCGTCAGGCGAGCAGTACTTC. Residues: CASTPQGASGEQYF.